The present T cell receptor (beta chain) was sequenced within a study of blood T cell repertoires in COVID-19. Study background: The samples span acute and convalescent COVID-19 from the United States, Italy and Spain. T cells, B-cell-depleted T cells, or PBMCs supplied cDNA or gDNA.

In the original analysis: Amplified reference gene primers provided the basis for estimating nucleated cell counts. Using immunoSEQ multiplex PCR, the repertoire was profiled, and TCRdb retains in-frame clones only, with some absent. For V, J and clone size, that table is used; D and trimming come from the DNA. The data contain 60,000 to 85,000 clones, 85% to 90% of them singletons. Germline V gene sequence: CDR1 MGHRA, CDR2 YSYEKL. This CDR3 is built from 18 residues. Trimming took 0 bases from V and 5 from J; bases not matched to a gene: 5. Sequenced material: peripheral blood. This receptor was obtained from a woman aged 45-65 years with active COVID-19. The genes are TRBV4-1 and TRBJ2-1; 15 bases agree with TRBD2. The CDR3, as DNA: TGCGCCAGCAGCCAAGATTGGACTAGCGGGAGGGTTAACAATGAGCAGTTCTTC. Residues: CASSQDWTSGRVNNEQFF.